Listed here is a single T cell receptor (beta chain). RNA totalling about 0.45 to 1 ug underwent reverse transcription with random hexamers. TCRdb independently ran MiXCR on the immunoSEQ multiplex PCR reads; one entry per CDR3 protein. This sample has fewer than 200,000 distinct CDR3 sequences; 85% to 95% occur once, and the top ten carry 0.1%. TCR beta from blood CD8+ and CD4+ T cells was sequenced. These data belong to a study of CD8 T cells in Susac syndrome. The CDR3 consists of 13 residues. The germline V gene encodes CDR1 SGHTA and CDR2 FQGNSA. The ends lost 2 bases at V and 6 bases at J; junction bases unmatched: 3.

The TCR originated in a human donor in good health. Sequencing was done on a sample of CD4+ T cells from PBMCs. The chain recombines TRBV7-2 with TRBJ2-7, with 8 bases that match TRBD1. The CDR3, as DNA: TGTGCCAGCAGCTTATCCAGGGGGCGCGAGCAGTACTTC. Translation gives CASSLSRGREQYF. Full variable domain (rest looked up from reference TRBV7-2 and TRBJ2-7): GAGVSQSPSNKVTEKGKDVELRCDPISGHTALYWYRQSLGQGLEFLIYFQGNSAPDKSGLPSDRFSAERTGGSVSTLTIQRTQQEDSAVYLCASSLSRGREQYFGPGTRLTVT.